The T cell receptor beta chain described here comes from a study of Ad26.COV2.S vaccination and SARS-CoV-2 variants. Study context: A participant enrolled in the COV1001 Ad26.COV2.S trial arm provided the sample.

This clone was detected once. Only in-frame clones appear in the TCRdb table, and some are missing; sequencing was by immunoSEQ multiplex PCR. The data contain about 320,000 clones, 90% of them seen just once; the ten biggest clones take up 5% to 6.5%. Sample treatment: roughly 19 received Ad26.COV2.S at low or high dose, single or two shots; five or six received placebo; per-sample allocation not given. Collection of samples fell on day 63 after the first vaccine or placebo injection. There are 16 residues in the CDR3. Per the germline V gene, CDR1 is SGHTA and CDR2 is FQGTGA. Trimming took 5 bases from V and 9 from J; bases not matched to a gene: 15.

The receptor's source is a person between 18 and 60 years old who received the Ad26.COV2.S COVID-19 vaccine or a placebo. The sample was peripheral blood, taken in a trial of Ad26.COV2.S vaccine versus placebo. V and J are TRBV7-3 and TRBJ2-1, with 8 positions matching TRBD2. The CDR3 region has the DNA TGTGCCAGCAGCCCCGCTGGCGGGACTAGGGGCGGTGAGCAGTTCTTC. Translated, it gives CASSPAGGTRGGEQFF.